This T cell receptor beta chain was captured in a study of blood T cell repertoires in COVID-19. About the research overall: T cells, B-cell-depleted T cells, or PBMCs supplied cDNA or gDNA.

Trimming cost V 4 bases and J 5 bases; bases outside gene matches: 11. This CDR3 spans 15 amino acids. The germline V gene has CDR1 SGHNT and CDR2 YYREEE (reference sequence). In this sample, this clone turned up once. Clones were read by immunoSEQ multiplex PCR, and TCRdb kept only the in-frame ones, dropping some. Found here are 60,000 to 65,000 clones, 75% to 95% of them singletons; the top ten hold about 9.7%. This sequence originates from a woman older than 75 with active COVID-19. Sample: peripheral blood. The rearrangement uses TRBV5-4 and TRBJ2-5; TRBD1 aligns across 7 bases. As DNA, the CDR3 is TGTGCCAGCAGCCTTAAGAACAGGGGCGGTGAGACCCAGTACTTC. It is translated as CASSLKNRGGETQYF.